These T cell receptor beta chains were read from a single sample in a study of cytomegalovirus exposure and HLA in healthy donors. Assay: immunoSEQ multiplex PCR; the TCRdb copy retains only in-frame clones and omits some. Altogether 150,000 to 200,000 clones are present, more than 65% being singletons, with the ten largest covering 6%. Input material: PBMCs. All receptors derive from a woman in her thirties in good health and CMV-seropositive. Both conserved end residues are part of each CDR3. The order of the fields is J gene, D gene, clone size, V gene, CDR3 DNA, CDR3 protein. The D gene is left open where the match is weak. Size is stated for part of the rows, as once, few or many counts, or as a class when the clone is expanded.

J gene: TRBJ1-2
D gene: TRBD1
clone size: .
V gene: TRBV7-9
CDR3 DNA: TGTGCCAGCAGCCGCGTGACAGGGAACTATGGCTACACCTTC
CDR3 protein: CASSRVTGNYGYTF

J gene: TRBJ1-5
D gene: TRBD1
clone size: .
V gene: TRBV2
CDR3 DNA: TGTGCCAGCAGGGGGGGACAGGGCCGACCCTATAGCAATCAGCCCCAGCATTTT
CDR3 protein: CASRGGQGRPYSNQPQHF

J gene: TRBJ1-2
D gene: .
clone size: few
V gene: TRBV7-2
CDR3 DNA: TGTGCCAGCAGCTTCGCAGATAACTATGGCTACACCTTC
CDR3 protein: CASSFADNYGYTF

J gene: TRBJ1-1
D gene: .
clone size: .
V gene: TRBV10-3
CDR3 DNA: TGTGCCGCCCGCTTGGGCCCGAACACTGAAGCTTTCTTT
CDR3 protein: CAARLGPNTEAFF

J gene: TRBJ2-1
D gene: .
clone size: few
V gene: TRBV2
CDR3 DNA: TGTGCCAGCAGACCGGGCTCCTACAATGAGCAGTTCTTC
CDR3 protein: CASRPGSYNEQFF

J gene: TRBJ1-2
D gene: .
clone size: .
V gene: TRBV6-1
CDR3 DNA: TGTGCCAGCATTCGGGGGGCGGCCTATGGCTACACCTTC
CDR3 protein: CASIRGAAYGYTF

J gene: TRBJ2-1
D gene: .
clone size: .
V gene: TRBV4-2
CDR3 DNA: TGTGCCAGCAGCCCGCGGGTATACAATGAGCAGTTCTTC
CDR3 protein: CASSPRVYNEQFF

J gene: TRBJ2-7
D gene: TRBD1
clone size: .
V gene: TRBV4-3
CDR3 DNA: TGCGCCAGCAGCCACCCGACAGGGCCTTCCATCTACGAGCAGTACTTC
CDR3 protein: CASSHPTGPSIYEQYF

J gene: TRBJ1-1
D gene: .
clone size: few
V gene: TRBV21-1
CDR3 DNA: TGTGCCAGCACCACAACACCGATGAACACTGAAGCTTTCTTT
CDR3 protein: CASTTTPMNTEAFF

J gene: TRBJ2-1
D gene: TRBD2
clone size: .
V gene: TRBV27
CDR3 DNA: TGTGCCAGCAGTCCTCATCTCGGGGGGGCCGTGGGCAATGAGCAGTTCTTC
CDR3 protein: CASSPHLGGAVGNEQFF

J gene: TRBJ2-7
D gene: TRBD2
clone size: .
V gene: TRBV9
CDR3 DNA: TGTGCCAGCAGCGTAGGGACTAGCGGGACTTACGAGCAGTACTTC
CDR3 protein: CASSVGTSGTYEQYF

J gene: TRBJ1-3
D gene: .
clone size: few
V gene: TRBV6-5
CDR3 DNA: TGTGCCACCAAATCCAGACTGTTCTCTGGAAACACCATATATTTT
CDR3 protein: CATKSRLFSGNTIYF

J gene: TRBJ1-1
D gene: .
clone size: .
V gene: TRBV19
CDR3 DNA: TGTGCCAGTAGTAATGACAGATACCCGAACACTGAAGCTTTCTTT
CDR3 protein: CASSNDRYPNTEAFF

J gene: TRBJ2-3
D gene: TRBD2
clone size: .
V gene: TRBV4-2
CDR3 DNA: TGTGCCAGCAGCCCCCCGGGGGGAAGCACAGATACGCAGTATTTT
CDR3 protein: CASSPPGGSTDTQYF

J gene: TRBJ1-2
D gene: TRBD1
clone size: .
V gene: TRBV6-5
CDR3 DNA: TGTGCCAGCAGTAGGTGGACAGGGGCTAACTATGGCTACACCTTC
CDR3 protein: CASSRWTGANYGYTF

J gene: TRBJ2-6
D gene: .
clone size: .
V gene: TRBV9
CDR3 DNA: TGTGCCAGCAGCGATCGGGACTCTGGGGCCAACGTCCTGACTTTC
CDR3 protein: CASSDRDSGANVLTF

J gene: TRBJ1-5
D gene: TRBD1
clone size: .
V gene: TRBV4-3
CDR3 DNA: TGCGCCAGCAGCCTAGATTTGGACAGGTACAATCAGCCCCAGCATTTT
CDR3 protein: CASSLDLDRYNQPQHF

J gene: TRBJ1-5
D gene: .
clone size: .
V gene: TRBV5-6
CDR3 DNA: TGTGCCAGCAGCTATTCGACACCAACTAATCAGCCCCAGCATTTT
CDR3 protein: CASSYSTPTNQPQHF

J gene: TRBJ1-1
D gene: .
clone size: few
V gene: TRBV5-6
CDR3 DNA: TGTGCCAGCAGCTTTCGTCCTGGCAGGGCGAACACTGAAGCTTTCTTT
CDR3 protein: CASSFRPGRANTEAFF

J gene: TRBJ1-2
D gene: TRBD1
clone size: .
V gene: TRBV5-6
CDR3 DNA: TGTGCCAGCAGCTTGCGGGACAGAAACTATGGCTACACCTTC
CDR3 protein: CASSLRDRNYGYTF

J gene: TRBJ2-7
D gene: .
clone size: .
V gene: TRBV15
CDR3 DNA: TGTGCCACCAGCAGCTCCCTAGCCGGCGAGCAGTACTTC
CDR3 protein: CATSSSLAGEQYF

J gene: TRBJ2-7
D gene: .
clone size: .
V gene: TRBV5-1
CDR3 DNA: TGCGCCAGCAGCTTGGGAGGGCAGGGAGGACCTAACCCCGGCTCCTACGAGCAGTACTTC
CDR3 protein: CASSLGGQGGPNPGSYEQYF

J gene: TRBJ1-3
D gene: .
clone size: .
V gene: TRBV27
CDR3 DNA: TGTGCCAGCAGTTTAGGTCAGTCTAGCTCTGGAAACACCATATATTTT
CDR3 protein: CASSLGQSSSGNTIYF

J gene: TRBJ2-5
D gene: TRBD1
clone size: .
V gene: TRBV7-9
CDR3 DNA: TGTGCCAGCAGCCGGGACAGTGGTCGAGAGACCCAGTACTTC
CDR3 protein: CASSRDSGRETQYF